Listed below are T cell receptor beta chains from one sample, sequenced in a study of T cell responses to AZD1222 COVID-19 vaccine. Only in-frame clones appear in the TCRdb table, and some are missing; sequencing was by immunoSEQ multiplex PCR. In the table there are about 120,000 clones, 70% to 90% of which are singletons. This material consisted of peripheral blood, taken 28 days after the second AZD1222 dose. These receptors came from an adult who received the AZD1222 COVID-19 vaccine. Each CDR3 is given with its conserved first and last residue. The D gene is left open where the match is weak. Clone size is not always given. Where it is, it says once, few, many or a class for expanded clones.

j_call clone_size d_call v_call cdr3_aa cdr3_nt
TRBJ1-2 NA TRBD1 TRBV6-5 CAGQEGQGAGYGYTF TGTGCCGGTCAAGAGGGACAGGGGGCCGGCTATGGCTACACCTTC
TRBJ1-1 NA NA TRBV18 CASSIDRKNTEAFF TGTGCCAGCTCAATCGACAGGAAGAACACTGAAGCTTTCTTT
TRBJ1-2 few TRBD1 TRBV11-2 CASSLDRGHGYTF TGTGCCAGCAGCTTAGACAGGGGGCATGGCTACACCTTC
TRBJ2-5 NA NA TRBV2 CASRATLAQQETQYF TGTGCCAGCAGGGCCACACTCGCGCAACAAGAGACCCAGTACTTC
TRBJ1-4 NA NA TRBV5-1 CASSQDRFATNEKLFF TGCGCCAGCAGCCAGGACAGATTTGCAACTAATGAAAAACTGTTTTTT
TRBJ1-6 NA NA TRBV12-3/TRBV12-4 CASSLTGTAPLHF TGTGCCAGCAGTTTGACGGGTACGGCACCCCTCCACTTT
TRBJ2-7 NA NA TRBV7-2 CASSPYGIQRDEQYF TGTGCCAGCAGCCCTTACGGGATTCAGAGAGACGAGCAGTACTTC
TRBJ2-2 NA NA TRBV19 CASSIVGATGELFF TGTGCCAGTAGTATTGTGGGGGCCACCGGGGAGCTGTTTTTT
TRBJ2-3 NA NA TRBV5-1 CASSPGPSTDTQYF TGCGCCAGCAGTCCGGGGCCCAGCACAGATACGCAGTATTTT
TRBJ2-7 NA NA TRBV2 CASSDDSYEQYF TGTGCCAGCAGTGATGACAGCTACGAGCAGTACTTC
TRBJ2-1 NA NA TRBV29-1 CSVEDATRSYNEQFF TGCAGCGTTGAAGATGCCACCCGCTCCTACAATGAGCAGTTCTTC
TRBJ2-2 NA NA TRBV19 CASSIEAVELFF TGTGCCAGTAGTATAGAGGCGGTGGAGCTGTTTTTT
TRBJ1-3 NA NA TRBV10-3 CAIRYRDGNTIYF TGTGCCATCAGATACAGGGATGGAAACACCATATATTTT
TRBJ2-3 NA TRBD1 TRBV5-1 CASSLGGQDTGQGTQYF TGCGCCAGCAGCTTGGGGGGACAGGATACGGGTCAGGGTACGCAGTATTTT
TRBJ2-7 NA TRBD1 TRBV10-3 CAISESGDRSSYEQYF TGTGCCATCAGTGAGTCGGGGGACAGAAGCTCCTACGAGCAGTACTTC
TRBJ1-4 NA TRBD1 TRBV7-9 CASSLARQGGPTNEKLFF TGTGCCAGCAGCTTAGCGAGACAGGGAGGCCCAACTAATGAAAAACTGTTTTTT
TRBJ1-1 NA TRBD1 TRBV6-4 CASTPDRGFTDTEAFF TGTGCCAGCACCCCGGACAGGGGCTTTACGGACACTGAAGCTTTCTTT
TRBJ2-1 NA TRBD2 TRBV5-4 CASTFSGGAPNEQFF TGTGCCAGCACGTTTAGCGGGGGGGCCCCCAATGAGCAGTTCTTC
TRBJ1-1 NA TRBD1 TRBV28 CASSSRGPEAFF TGTGCCAGCAGTTCCAGGGGGCCTGAAGCTTTCTTT
TRBJ1-4 NA TRBD1 TRBV7-2 CASSQRGLSEKLFF TGTGCCAGCAGCCAGAGGGGGCTAAGTGAAAAACTGTTTTTT
TRBJ2-5 NA NA TRBV18 CASSPGIQETQYF TGTGCCAGCTCACCAGGGATTCAAGAGACCCAGTACTTC
TRBJ1-2 NA NA TRBV28 CASRQGGDYGYTF TGTGCCAGCAGACAGGGCGGGGACTATGGCTACACCTTC
TRBJ1-1 NA NA TRBV3-1/TRBV3-2 CASSQRSVTEAFF TGTGCCAGCAGCCAACGCAGCGTCACTGAAGCTTTCTTT
TRBJ2-1 NA TRBD1 TRBV18 CASSQETGGSYNEQFF TGTGCCAGCTCACAGGAGACAGGGGGCTCCTACAATGAGCAGTTCTTC